This T cell receptor beta chain was found in a study of T cell changes during pregnancy in multiple sclerosis. The method was immunoSEQ multiplex PCR; TCRdb's version includes in-frame clones alone and lacks a portion of them. Of around 67,000 clones in the sample, 85% to 90% were seen once. Trimming removed 7 bases at V and 4 bases at J, with 10 bases between. From germline, CDR1 is SEHNR and CDR2 FQNEAQ (reference sequence). CDR3 length: 12 residues. J is TRBJ1-2 and V is TRBV7-9; perhaps TRBD1 as D (5 bases). The sequence came from a female donor in good health, enrolled as a control in a pregnancy study. The material was peripheral blood, obtained after pregnancy. The CDR3 sequence: CASKDSLYGYTF. CDR3 sequence (DNA): TGTGCCAGCAAAGACAGTCTCTATGGCTACACCTTC.